This T cell receptor (beta chain) was retrieved from a study of blood T cell repertoires in COVID-19. About the study: The United States, Italy and Spain supplied acute and convalescent COVID-19 samples. The analysed material was cDNA or gDNA that came from T cells, B-cell-depleted T cells, or PBMCs.

Generated by immunoSEQ multiplex PCR, the TCRdb table keeps only in-frame clones and is missing some. The sample shows 55,000 to 80,000 clones, 70% to 90% of them seen only once. Germline-derived CDR1 and CDR2 are MNHEY and SVGAGI. V lost 4 bases, J lost 0 bases, and 11 bases lay in between. The CDR3 has 15 amino acids. Sequencing was performed on peripheral blood. The sequence derives from a woman aged 55-70 years with acute or convalescent COVID-19. The chain is built from TRBV6-5 and TRBJ2-3; perhaps TRBD2 as D (5 bases). The CDR3 DNA reads as TGTGCCAGCAGTTTCCGCCCGGGGAGCACAGATACGCAGTATTTT. As protein: CASSFRPGSTDTQYF.